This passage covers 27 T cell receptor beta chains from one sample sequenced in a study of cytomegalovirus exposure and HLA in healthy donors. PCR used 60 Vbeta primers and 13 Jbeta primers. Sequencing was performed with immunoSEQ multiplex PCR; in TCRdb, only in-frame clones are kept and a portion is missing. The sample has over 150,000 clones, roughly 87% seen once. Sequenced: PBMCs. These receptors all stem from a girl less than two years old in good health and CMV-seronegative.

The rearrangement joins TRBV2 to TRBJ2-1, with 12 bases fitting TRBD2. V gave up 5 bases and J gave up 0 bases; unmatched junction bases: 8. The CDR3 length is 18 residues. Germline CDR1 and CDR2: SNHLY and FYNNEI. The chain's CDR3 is CASSSGLAGTSSYNEQFF. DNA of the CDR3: TGTGCCAGCAGTAGCGGACTAGCGGGGACTAGCTCCTACAATGAGCAGTTCTTC.

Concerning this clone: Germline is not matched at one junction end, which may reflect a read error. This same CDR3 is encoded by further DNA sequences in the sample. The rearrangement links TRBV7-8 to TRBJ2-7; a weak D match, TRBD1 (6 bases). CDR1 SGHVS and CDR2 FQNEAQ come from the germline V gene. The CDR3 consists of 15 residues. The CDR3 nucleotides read TGTGCCAGCAGCTCCAGGGGCCGACAACCCTACGAGCAGTACTTT. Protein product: CASSSRGRQPYEQYF. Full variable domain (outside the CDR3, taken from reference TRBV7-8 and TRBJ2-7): GAGVSQSPRYKVAKRGQDVALRCDPISGHVSLFWYQQALGQGPEFLTYFQNEAQLDKSGLPSDRFFAERPEGSVSTLKIQRTQQEDSAVYLCASSSRGRQPYEQYFGPGTRLTVT.

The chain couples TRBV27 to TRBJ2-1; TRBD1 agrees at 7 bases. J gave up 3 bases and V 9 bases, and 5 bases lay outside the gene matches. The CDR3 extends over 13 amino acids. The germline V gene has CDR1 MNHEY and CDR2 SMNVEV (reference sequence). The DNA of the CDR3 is TGTGCCAGTCGCCGGGACAGCTACAATGAGCAGTTCTTC. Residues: CASRRDSYNEQFF.

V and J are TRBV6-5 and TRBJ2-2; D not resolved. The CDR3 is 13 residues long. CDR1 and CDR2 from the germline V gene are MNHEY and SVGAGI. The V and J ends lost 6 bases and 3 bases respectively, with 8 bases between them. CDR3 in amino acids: CASRRTHTGELFF. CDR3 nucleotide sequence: TGTGCCAGCAGGCGTACGCACACCGGGGAGCTGTTTTTT.

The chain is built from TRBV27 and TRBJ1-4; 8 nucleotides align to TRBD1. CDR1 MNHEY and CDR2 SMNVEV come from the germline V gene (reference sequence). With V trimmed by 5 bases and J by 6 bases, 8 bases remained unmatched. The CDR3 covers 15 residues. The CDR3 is CASSDRDRLDEKLFF. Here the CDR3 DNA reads TGTGCCAGCAGTGACCGGGACAGGCTGGATGAAAAACTGTTTTTT.

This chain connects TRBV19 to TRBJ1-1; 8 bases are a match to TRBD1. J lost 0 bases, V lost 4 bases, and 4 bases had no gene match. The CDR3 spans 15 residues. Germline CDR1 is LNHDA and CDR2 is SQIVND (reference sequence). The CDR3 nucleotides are TGTGCCAGTAGTAAGGGACAGGCCATGAACACTGAAGCTTTCTTT. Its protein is CASSKGQAMNTEAFF.

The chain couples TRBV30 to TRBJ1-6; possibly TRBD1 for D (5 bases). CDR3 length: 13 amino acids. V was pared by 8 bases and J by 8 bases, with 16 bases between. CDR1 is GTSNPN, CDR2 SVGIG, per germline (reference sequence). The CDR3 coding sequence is TGTGCCCGAAGCTCAGGGAGGGATTCACCCCTCCACTTT. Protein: CARSSGRDSPLHF. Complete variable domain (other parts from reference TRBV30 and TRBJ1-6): SQTIHQWPATLVQPVGSPLSLECTVEGTSNPNLYWYRQAAGRGLQLLFYSVGIGQISSEVPQNLSASRPQDRQFILSSKKLLLSDSGFYLCARSSGRDSPLHFGNGTRLTVT.

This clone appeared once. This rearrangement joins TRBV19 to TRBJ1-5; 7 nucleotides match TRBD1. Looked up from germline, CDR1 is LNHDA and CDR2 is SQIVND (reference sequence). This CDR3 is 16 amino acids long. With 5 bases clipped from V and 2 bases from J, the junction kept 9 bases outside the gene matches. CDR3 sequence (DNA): TGTGCCAGTAGTGTGACAGGGACGGCGGGCAATCAGCCCCAGCATTTT. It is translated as CASSVTGTAGNQPQHF.

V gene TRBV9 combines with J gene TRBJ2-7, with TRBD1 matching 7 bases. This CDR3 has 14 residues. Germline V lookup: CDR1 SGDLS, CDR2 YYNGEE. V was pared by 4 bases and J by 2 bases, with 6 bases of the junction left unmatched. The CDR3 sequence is CASSLRDSAYEQYF. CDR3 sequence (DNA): TGTGCCAGCAGCCTACGGGACAGCGCCTACGAGCAGTACTTC.

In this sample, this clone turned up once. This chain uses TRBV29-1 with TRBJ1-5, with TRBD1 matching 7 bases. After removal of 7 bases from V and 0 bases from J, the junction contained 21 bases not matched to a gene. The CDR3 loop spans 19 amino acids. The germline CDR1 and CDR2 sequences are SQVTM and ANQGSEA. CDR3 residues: CSAVFTGTATPYSNQPQHF. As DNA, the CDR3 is TGCAGCGCCGTATTTACCGGGACAGCAACACCCTATAGCAATCAGCCCCAGCATTTT.

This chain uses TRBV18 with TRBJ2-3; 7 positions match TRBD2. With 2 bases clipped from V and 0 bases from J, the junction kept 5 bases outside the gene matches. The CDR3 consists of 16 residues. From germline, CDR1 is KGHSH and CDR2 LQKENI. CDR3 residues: CASSPDAGVSTDTQYF. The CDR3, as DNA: TGTGCCAGCTCACCAGACGCGGGGGTAAGCACAGATACGCAGTATTTT.

CDR3 sequence (DNA): TGTGCCACCAGCAAAAGGACAGGGGGGCACCGGAACACTGAAGCTTTCTTT. Protein: CATSKRTGGHRNTEAFF. V is TRBV15 and J is TRBJ1-1; 10 nucleotides agree with TRBD1. Trimming took 4 bases from V and 1 from J; bases not matched to a gene: 9. The CDR3 consists of 17 residues. Germline V gives CDR1 LNHNV, CDR2 YYDKDF (reference sequence).

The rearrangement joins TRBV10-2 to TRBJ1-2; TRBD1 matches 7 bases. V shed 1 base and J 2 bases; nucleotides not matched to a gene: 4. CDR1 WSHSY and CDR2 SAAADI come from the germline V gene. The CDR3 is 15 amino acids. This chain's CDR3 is CASSEWRGLNYGYTF. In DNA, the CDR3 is TGCGCCAGCAGTGAGTGGAGGGGGCTGAACTATGGCTACACCTTC.

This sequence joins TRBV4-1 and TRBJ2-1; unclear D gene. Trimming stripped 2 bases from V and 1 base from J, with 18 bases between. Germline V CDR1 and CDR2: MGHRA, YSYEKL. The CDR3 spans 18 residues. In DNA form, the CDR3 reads TGCGCCAGCAGCCAACCACGAGGTTCTACCTCTTCCTACAATGAGCAGTTCTTC. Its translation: CASSQPRGSTSSYNEQFF.

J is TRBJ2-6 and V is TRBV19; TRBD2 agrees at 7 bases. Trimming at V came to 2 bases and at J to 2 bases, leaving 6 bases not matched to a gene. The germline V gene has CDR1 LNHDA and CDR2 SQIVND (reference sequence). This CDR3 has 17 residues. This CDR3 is CASSIPAGDPGANVLTF. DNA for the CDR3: TGTGCCAGTAGTATACCGGCGGGGGACCCTGGGGCCAACGTCCTGACTTTC. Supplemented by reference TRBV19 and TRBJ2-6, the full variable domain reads DGGITQSPKYLFRKEGQNVTLSCEQNLNHDAMYWYRQDPGQGLRLIYYSQIVNDFQKGDIAEGYSVSREKKESFPLTVTSAQKNPTAFYLCASSIPAGDPGANVLTFGAGSRLTVL.

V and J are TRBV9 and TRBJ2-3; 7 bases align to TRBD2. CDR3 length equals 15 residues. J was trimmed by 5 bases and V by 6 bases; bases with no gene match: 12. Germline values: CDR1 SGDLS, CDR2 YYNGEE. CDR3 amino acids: CASNLDGRRIDTQYF. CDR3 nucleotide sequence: TGTGCCAGCAACCTGGACGGGAGGAGGATAGATACGCAGTATTTT.

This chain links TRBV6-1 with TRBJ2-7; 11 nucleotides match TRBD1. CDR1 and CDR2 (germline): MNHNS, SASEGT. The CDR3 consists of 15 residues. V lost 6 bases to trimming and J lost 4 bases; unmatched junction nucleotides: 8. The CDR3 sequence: CASSASGTGGYEQYF. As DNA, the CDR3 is TGTGCCAGCAGCGCTTCCGGGACAGGGGGGTACGAGCAGTACTTC.

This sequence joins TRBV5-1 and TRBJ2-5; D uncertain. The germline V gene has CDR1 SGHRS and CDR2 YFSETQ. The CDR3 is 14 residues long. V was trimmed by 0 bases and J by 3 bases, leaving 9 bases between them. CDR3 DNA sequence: TGCGCCAGCAGCTTGGGTGGCAGCGAAGAGACCCAGTACTTC. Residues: CASSLGGSEETQYF.

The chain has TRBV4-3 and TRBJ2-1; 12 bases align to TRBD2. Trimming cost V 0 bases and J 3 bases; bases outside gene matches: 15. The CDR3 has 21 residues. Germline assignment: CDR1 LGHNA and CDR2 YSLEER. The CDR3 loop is CASSQDFLGTSGFSYYNEQFF. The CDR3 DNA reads TGCGCCAGCAGCCAAGATTTCTTGGGGACTAGCGGGTTCTCTTACTACAATGAGCAGTTCTTC.

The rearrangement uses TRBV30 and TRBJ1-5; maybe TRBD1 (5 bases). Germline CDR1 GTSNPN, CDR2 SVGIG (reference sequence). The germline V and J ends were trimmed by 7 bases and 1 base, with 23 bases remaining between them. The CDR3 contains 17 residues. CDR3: CASHPGFKVLSNQPQHF. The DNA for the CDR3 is TGTGCCTCCCACCCAGGGTTTAAGGTATTAAGCAATCAGCCCCAGCATTTT. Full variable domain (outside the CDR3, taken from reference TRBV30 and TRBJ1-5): SQTIHQWPATLVQPVGSPLSLECTVEGTSNPNLYWYRQAAGRGLQLLFYSVGIGQISSEVPQNLSASRPQDRQFILSSKKLLLSDSGFYLCASHPGFKVLSNQPQHFGDGTRLSIL.

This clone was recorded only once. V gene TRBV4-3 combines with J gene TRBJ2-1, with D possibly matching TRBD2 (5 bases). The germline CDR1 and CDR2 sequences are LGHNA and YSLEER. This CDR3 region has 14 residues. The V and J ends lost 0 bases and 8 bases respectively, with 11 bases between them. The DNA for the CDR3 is TGCGCCAGCAGCCAAGACCACCCGCGGGATGAGCAGTTCTTC. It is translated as CASSQDHPRDEQFF.

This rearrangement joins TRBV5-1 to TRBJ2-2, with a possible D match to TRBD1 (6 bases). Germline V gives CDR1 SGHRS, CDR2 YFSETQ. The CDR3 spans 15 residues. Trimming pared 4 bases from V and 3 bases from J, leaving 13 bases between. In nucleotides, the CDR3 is TGCGCCAGCAGCCCCCAATCAGGGGACACCGGGGAGCTGTTTTTT. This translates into CASSPQSGDTGELFF. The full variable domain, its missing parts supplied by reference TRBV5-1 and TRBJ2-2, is KAGVTQTPRYLIKTRGQQVTLSCSPISGHRSVSWYQQTPGQGLQFLFEYFSETQRNKGNFPGRFSGRQFSNSRSEMNVSTLELGDSALYLCASSPQSGDTGELFFGEGSRLTVL.

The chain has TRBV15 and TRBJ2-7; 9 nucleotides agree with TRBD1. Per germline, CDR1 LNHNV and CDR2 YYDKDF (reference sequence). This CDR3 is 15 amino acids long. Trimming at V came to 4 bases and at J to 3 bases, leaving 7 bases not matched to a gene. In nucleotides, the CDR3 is TGTGCCACCAGCAAAGCCGGGACAGGGCTCTACGAGCAGTACTTC. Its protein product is CATSKAGTGLYEQYF.

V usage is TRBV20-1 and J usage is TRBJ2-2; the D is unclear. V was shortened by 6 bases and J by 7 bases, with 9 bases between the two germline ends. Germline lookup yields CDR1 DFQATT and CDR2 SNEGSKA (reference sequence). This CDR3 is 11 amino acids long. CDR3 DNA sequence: TGCAGTGCCCAAGTAGTCGGGGAGCTGTTTTTT. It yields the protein CSAQVVGELFF.

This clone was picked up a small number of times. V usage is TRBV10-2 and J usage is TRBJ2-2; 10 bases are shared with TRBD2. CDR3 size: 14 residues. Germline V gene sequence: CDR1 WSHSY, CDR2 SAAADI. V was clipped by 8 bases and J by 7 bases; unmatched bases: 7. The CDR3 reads CASRLAGEIGELFF. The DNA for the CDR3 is TGCGCCAGCCGGCTAGCGGGAGAGATCGGGGAGCTGTTTTTT.

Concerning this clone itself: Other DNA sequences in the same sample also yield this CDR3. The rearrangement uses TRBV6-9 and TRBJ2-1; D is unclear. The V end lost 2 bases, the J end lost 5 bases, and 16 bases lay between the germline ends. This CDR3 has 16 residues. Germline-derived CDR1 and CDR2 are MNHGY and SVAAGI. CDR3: CASSYRVPRVNNEQFF. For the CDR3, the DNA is TGTGCCAGCAGTTATCGGGTCCCCCGTGTGAACAATGAGCAGTTCTTC.

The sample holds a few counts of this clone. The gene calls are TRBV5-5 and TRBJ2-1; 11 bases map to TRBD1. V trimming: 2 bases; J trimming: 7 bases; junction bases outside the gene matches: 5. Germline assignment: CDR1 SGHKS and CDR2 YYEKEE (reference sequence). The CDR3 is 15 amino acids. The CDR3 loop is CASSFSGQGGNEQFF. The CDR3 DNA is TGTGCCAGCAGCTTTTCGGGACAGGGGGGAAATGAGCAGTTCTTC. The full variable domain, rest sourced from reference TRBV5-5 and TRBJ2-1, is DAGVTQSPTHLIKTRGQQVTLRCSPISGHKSVSWYQQVLGQGPQFIFQYYEKEERGRGNFPDRFSARQFPNYSSELNVNALLLGDSALYLCASSFSGQGGNEQFFGPGTRLTVL.